Shown below are 27 T cell receptor beta chains from a single sample sequenced in a study of monozygotic twins with inflammatory bowel disease. TCRdb reanalyzed the 5' RACE reads and collapses them to one entry per CDR3 protein, without DNA. Across approximately 160,000 distinct CDR3 sequences, the top ten clones capture around 6.8% of the sample. Sequenced: blood. The receptors here all came from a human donor with ulcerative colitis or Crohn's disease, or a healthy co-twin of an affected twin (not recorded which).

The chain joins TRBV5-1 to TRBJ1-3; the D call of TRBD1 rests on TCRdb alone, since no DNA is present to check it. The CDR3 consists of 16 residues. The V gene's germline CDR1 is SGHRS and CDR2 YFSETQ. The CDR3 sequence: CASSLEETGAGNTIYF.

The chain combines TRBV18 with TRBJ2-1; TCRdb's D call, TRBD1, is unchecked because there is no DNA. In germline, CDR1 is KGHSH, CDR2 LQKENI. The CDR3 is 15 amino acids. CDR3 sequence reads: CASSPLAGTNDEQFF.

The gene calls are TRBV25-1 and TRBJ2-7; the TRBD2 assignment by TCRdb is unverifiable without DNA. Germline-derived CDR1 and CDR2 are MGHDK and SYGVNS. CDR3 length: 14 amino acids. The CDR3 protein is CATSLGDSSYEQYF.

The CDR3 here is CASSPPGQGATQPQHF. The chain combines TRBV4-2 with TRBJ1-5; lacking DNA, the TRBD1 call made by TCRdb goes unchecked. Germline CDR1 reads LGHNA; CDR2 reads YNFKEQ. The CDR3 consists of 16 residues.

The gene calls are TRBV29-1 and TRBJ2-7. The germline V gene encodes CDR1 SQVTM and CDR2 ANQGSEA. The CDR3 extends over 11 amino acids. Here the CDR3 reads CSVGVYYEQYF.

The gene calls are TRBV28 and TRBJ2-1. CDR3 length: 12 residues. Germline assignment: CDR1 MDHEN and CDR2 SYDVKM. The CDR3: CASSLRLLEQFF.

The CDR3 spells CASSLIGGGGYEQYF. V and J are TRBV7-3 and TRBJ2-7; TCRdb returns TRBD1, unconfirmable since there is no DNA. CDR3 size: 15 residues. CDR1 SGHTA and CDR2 FQGTGA come from the germline V gene. Complete variable domain (other parts from reference TRBV7-3 and TRBJ2-7): GAGVSQTPSNKVTEKGKYVELRCDPISGHTALYWYRQSLGQGPEFLIYFQGTGAADDSGLPNDRFFAVRPEGSVSTLKIQRTERGDSAVYLCASSLIGGGGYEQYFGPGTRLTVT.

The rearrangement uses TRBV30 and TRBJ1-1. This CDR3 contains 21 residues. Germline lookup yields CDR1 GTSNPN and CDR2 SVGIG (reference sequence). CDR3 sequence: CAWSVSIPGQLNRKMNTEAFF. The variable domain in full, with the rest retrieved from reference TRBV30 and TRBJ1-1, is SQTIHQWPATLVQPVGSPLSLECTVEGTSNPNLYWYRQAAGRGLQLLFYSVGIGQISSEVPQNLSASRPQDRQFILSSKKLLLSDSGFYLCAWSVSIPGQLNRKMNTEAFFGQGTRLTVV.

V gene TRBV5-1 combines with J gene TRBJ2-1; TCRdb gives TRBD2 as the D gene, but with no DNA this cannot be confirmed. Germline V gene lookup returns CDR1 SGHRS and CDR2 YFSETQ. There are 15 residues in the CDR3. CDR3 region: CASSSGLELTNEQFF.

This rearrangement joins TRBV5-6 to TRBJ2-5; TCRdb's D call, TRBD1, is unchecked because there is no DNA. This CDR3 is built from 14 residues. CDR1 is SGHDT and CDR2 is YYEEEE in the germline V gene. This CDR3 reads CASSETGRPETQYF. Looking up the rest from reference TRBV5-6 and TRBJ2-5 gives the full variable domain: DAGVTQSPTHLIKTRGQQVTLRCSPKSGHDTVSWYQQALGQGPQFIFQYYEEEERQRGNFPDRFSGHQFPNYSSELNVNALLLGDSALYLCASSETGRPETQYFGPGTRLLVL.

The chain links TRBV10-3 to TRBJ2-7; TCRdb lists TRBD1, though no DNA is available to test this call. In germline, CDR1 is ENHRY, CDR2 SYGVKD. The CDR3 loop spans 13 amino acids. CDR3 region: CAINPTVGGEQYF.

This chain connects TRBV27 to TRBJ2-3; TCRdb indicates TRBD2, and absent DNA this call remains unverified. The CDR3 sequence is 13 residues long. Per the germline V gene, CDR1 is MNHEY and CDR2 is SMNVEV (reference sequence). The CDR3 spells CASSQSGGSTQYF.

V is TRBV14 and J is TRBJ2-3; TCRdb calls TRBD1, which cannot be checked without DNA. The CDR3 sequence is 16 residues long. Looked up from germline, CDR1 is SGHDN and CDR2 is FVKESK. CDR3 loop: CASSQAPGKARNTQYF. Complete variable domain (other parts from reference TRBV14 and TRBJ2-3): EAGVTQFPSHSVIEKGQTVTLRCDPISGHDNLYWYRRVMGKEIKFLLHFVKESKQDESGMPNNRFLAERTGGTYSTLKVQPAELEDSGVYFCASSQAPGKARNTQYFGPGTRLTVL.

The chain combines TRBV20-1 with TRBJ2-5. The germline V gene has CDR1 DFQATT and CDR2 SNEGSKA (reference sequence). The CDR3 covers 15 residues. CDR3: CSALGLVAVQETQYF.

V and J are TRBV12-3 or TRBV12-4 and TRBJ1-5; the TCRdb call, TRBD1, lacks DNA for checking. The CDR3 covers 13 residues. CDR3 protein: CASSLVDSKPQHF.

The V call is TRBV27, the J call TRBJ2-7; TCRdb's assignment of TRBD1 cannot be checked, as there is no DNA. The germline V gene has CDR1 MNHEY and CDR2 SMNVEV (reference sequence). The CDR3 extends over 14 amino acids. CDR3 protein: CASSLSRGVREQYF.

This chain connects TRBV5-5 to TRBJ1-2; checking the TCRdb D call of TRBD1 is not possible without DNA. The length of the CDR3 is 14 residues. Germline V lookup: CDR1 SGHKS, CDR2 YYEKEE (reference sequence). CDR3 region: CASSQRVGGSGYTF. The variable domain in full, with the rest retrieved from reference TRBV5-5 and TRBJ1-2, is DAGVTQSPTHLIKTRGQQVTLRCSPISGHKSVSWYQQVLGQGPQFIFQYYEKEERGRGNFPDRFSARQFPNYSSELNVNALLLGDSALYLCASSQRVGGSGYTFGSGTRLTVV.

CDR3 sequence reads: CAISESGTSTYEQYF. V is TRBV10-3 and J is TRBJ2-7; with no DNA, the TCRdb D assignment of TRBD1 cannot be verified. The CDR3 loop spans 15 amino acids. Germline V gene data show CDR1 as ENHRY and CDR2 as SYGVKD.

V and J are TRBV24-1 and TRBJ2-3; lacking DNA, the TRBD2 call made by TCRdb goes unchecked. This CDR3 has 14 amino acids. The V gene's germline CDR1 is KGHDR and CDR2 SFDVKD. The CDR3 spells CATSDPETSGRQYF.

The chain carries TRBV6-5 and TRBJ1-6. Germline V CDR1 and CDR2: MNHEY, SVGAGI. The CDR3 has 15 residues. Here the CDR3 reads CASSYAGTSDSPLHF.

The V gene is TRBV5-1, the J gene TRBJ2-3; as DNA is missing, the TRBD1 call by TCRdb cannot be tested. Germline lookup yields CDR1 SGHRS and CDR2 YFSETQ. There are 13 residues in the CDR3. This CDR3 reads CASSRDGTDTQYF.

The chain links TRBV12-3 or TRBV12-4 to TRBJ2-2; TCRdb outputs TRBD2, but without DNA this stays unchecked. The CDR3 runs 14 residues. The CDR3 is CASSSLPGRGELFF.

The chain links TRBV25-1 to TRBJ1-1. CDR1 and CDR2 (germline): MGHDK, SYGVNS. CDR3 length: 14 residues. Here the CDR3 reads CASSGYGGNTEAFF.

The gene calls are TRBV6-5 and TRBJ1-5. This CDR3 spans 14 amino acids. The germline gives CDR1 MNHEY, CDR2 SVGAGI. CDR3 residues: CASSSFNSNQPQHF.

The chain links TRBV6-1 to TRBJ1-1. The CDR3 loop spans 14 amino acids. Germline V gene lookup returns CDR1 MNHNS and CDR2 SASEGT. The CDR3 is CASTRQDSMTEAFF.

This chain uses TRBV24-1 with TRBJ2-7. Per germline, CDR1 KGHDR and CDR2 SFDVKD. This CDR3 spans 14 amino acids. The CDR3 reads CATSGRSFPYEQYF.

V usage is TRBV24-1 and J usage is TRBJ2-1; TCRdb calls TRBD1, which cannot be checked without DNA. This CDR3 contains 14 residues. Germline CDR1 KGHDR, CDR2 SFDVKD. CDR3 residues: CATSDSPTGGEQFF.